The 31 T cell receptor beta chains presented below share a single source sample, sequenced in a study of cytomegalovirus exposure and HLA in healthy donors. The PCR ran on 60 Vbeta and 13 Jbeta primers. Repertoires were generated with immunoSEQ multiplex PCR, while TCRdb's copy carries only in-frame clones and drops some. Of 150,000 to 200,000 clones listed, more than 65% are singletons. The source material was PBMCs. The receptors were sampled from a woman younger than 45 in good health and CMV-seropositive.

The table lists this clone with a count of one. In nucleotides, the CDR3 is TGTGCCAGCAGTGTTGGGGGACAGGGGTTAGGGAAGACCCAGTACTTC. As protein: CASSVGGQGLGKTQYF. The rearrangement uses TRBV6-6 and TRBJ2-5; 10 positions match TRBD1. After removal of 5 bases from V and 6 bases from J, the junction contained 12 bases not matched to a gene. Per the germline V gene, CDR1 is MNHNY and CDR2 is SVGAGI (reference sequence). This CDR3 spans 16 amino acids.

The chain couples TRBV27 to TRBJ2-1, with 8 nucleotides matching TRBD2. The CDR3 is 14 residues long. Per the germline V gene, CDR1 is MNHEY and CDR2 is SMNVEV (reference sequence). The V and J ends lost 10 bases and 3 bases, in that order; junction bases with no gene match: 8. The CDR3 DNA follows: TGTGCCACCAGGTTCGCGGGGGGCTACAATGAGCAGTTCTTC. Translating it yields CATRFAGGYNEQFF.

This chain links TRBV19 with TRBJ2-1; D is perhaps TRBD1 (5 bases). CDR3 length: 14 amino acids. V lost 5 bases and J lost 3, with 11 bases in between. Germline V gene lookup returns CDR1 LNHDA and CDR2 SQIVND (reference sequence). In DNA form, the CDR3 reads TGTGCCAGTAGTGACGGCAGGGTCTACAATGAGCAGTTCTTC. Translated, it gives CASSDGRVYNEQFF.

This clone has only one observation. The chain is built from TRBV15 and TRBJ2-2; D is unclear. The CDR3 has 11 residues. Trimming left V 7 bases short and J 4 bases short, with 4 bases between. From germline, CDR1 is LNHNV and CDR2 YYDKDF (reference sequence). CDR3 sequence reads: CATTVTGELFF. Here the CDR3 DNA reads TGTGCCACCACAGTCACCGGGGAGCTGTTTTTT.

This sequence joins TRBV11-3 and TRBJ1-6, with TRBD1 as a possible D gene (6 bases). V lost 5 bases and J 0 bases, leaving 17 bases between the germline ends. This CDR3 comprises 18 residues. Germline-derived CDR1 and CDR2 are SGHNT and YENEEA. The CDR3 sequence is CASSPGQGLSSYNSPLHF. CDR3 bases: TGTGCCAGCAGCCCAGGGCAGGGGCTGAGCTCCTATAATTCACCCCTCCACTTT. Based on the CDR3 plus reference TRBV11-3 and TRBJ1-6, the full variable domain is EAGVVQSPRYKIIEKKQPVAFWCNPISGHNTLYWYLQNLGQGPELLIRYENEEAVDDSQLPKDRFSAERLKGVDSTLKIQPAELGDSAVYLCASSPGQGLSSYNSPLHFGNGTRLTVT.

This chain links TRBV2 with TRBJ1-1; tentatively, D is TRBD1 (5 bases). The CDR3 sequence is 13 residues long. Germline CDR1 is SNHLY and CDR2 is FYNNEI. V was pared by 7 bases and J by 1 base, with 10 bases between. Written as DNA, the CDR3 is TGTGCCAGCAATCGACAGAGGAACACTGAAGCTTTCTTT. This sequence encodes CASNRQRNTEAFF.

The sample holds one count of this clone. The CDR3 protein is CASSLDRGVNYGYTF. The CDR3 DNA reads TGTGCCAGCAGCTTGGACAGGGGGGTTAACTATGGCTACACCTTC. The rearrangement uses TRBV7-2 and TRBJ1-2; 10 bases are a match to TRBD1. The CDR3 has 15 amino acids. Trimming cost V 3 bases and J 1 base; bases outside gene matches: 2. Germline CDR1 is SGHTA and CDR2 is FQGNSA.

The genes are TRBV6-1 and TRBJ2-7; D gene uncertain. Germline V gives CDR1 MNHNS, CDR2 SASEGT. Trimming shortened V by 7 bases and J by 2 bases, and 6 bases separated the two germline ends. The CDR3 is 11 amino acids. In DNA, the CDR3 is TGTGCCAGCAAAATCACCTACGAGCAGTACTTC. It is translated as CASKITYEQYF.

The DNA for the CDR3 is TGTGCCAGCAGTGTCGGCGGGGAGGATACGCAGTATTTT. This gives the protein CASSVGGEDTQYF. The chain joins TRBV2 to TRBJ2-3; TRBD2 might be the D (6 bases). This CDR3 region has 13 residues. CDR1 is SNHLY, CDR2 FYNNEI, per germline. The V end lost 4 bases, the J end lost 6 bases, and 11 bases lay between the germline ends.

The CDR3 region has the DNA TGTGCCAGCAGCTCCCTCAGGGTCACTGAAGCTTTCTTT. This encodes CASSSLRVTEAFF. V is TRBV7-9 and J is TRBJ1-1; tentatively, D is TRBD1 (5 bases). This CDR3 region has 13 residues. Trimming cost V 4 bases and J 4 bases, with 10 bases left between them. Germline values: CDR1 SEHNR, CDR2 FQNEAQ (reference sequence). The whole variable domain, remainder taken from reference TRBV7-9 and TRBJ1-1, is DTGVSQNPRHKITKRGQNVTFRCDPISEHNRLYWYRQTLGQGPEFLTYFQNEAQLEKSRLLSDRFSAERPKGSFSTLEIQRTEQGDSAMYLCASSSLRVTEAFFGQGTRLTVV.

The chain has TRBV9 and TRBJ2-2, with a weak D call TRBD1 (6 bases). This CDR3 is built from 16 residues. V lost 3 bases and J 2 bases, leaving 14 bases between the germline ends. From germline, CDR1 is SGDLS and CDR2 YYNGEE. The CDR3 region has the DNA TGTGCCAGCAGCGGTACAGGGATGGGTAACACCGGGGAGCTGTTTTTT. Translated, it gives CASSGTGMGNTGELFF.

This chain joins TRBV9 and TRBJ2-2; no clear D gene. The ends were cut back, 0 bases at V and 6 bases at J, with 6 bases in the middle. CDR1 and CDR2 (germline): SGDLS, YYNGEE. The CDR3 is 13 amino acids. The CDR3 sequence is CASSVASSGELFF. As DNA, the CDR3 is TGTGCCAGCAGCGTAGCTTCCTCCGGGGAGCTGTTTTTT. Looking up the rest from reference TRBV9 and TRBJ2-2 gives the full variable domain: DSGVTQTPKHLITATGQRVTLRCSPRSGDLSVYWYQQSLDQGLQFLIQYYNGEERAKGNILERFSAQQFPDLHSELNLSSLELGDSALYFCASSVASSGELFFGEGSRLTVL.

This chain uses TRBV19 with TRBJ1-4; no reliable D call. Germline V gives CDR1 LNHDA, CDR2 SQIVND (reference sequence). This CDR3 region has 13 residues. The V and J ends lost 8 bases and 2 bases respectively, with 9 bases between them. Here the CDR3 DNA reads TGTGCCAGTTCGACACGTACTAATGAAAAACTGTTTTTT. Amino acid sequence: CASSTRTNEKLFF.

The CDR3 coding sequence is TGTGCCAGCAGCCCCGGGGGGTCTTACTCCTACGAGCAGTACTTC. Its protein is CASSPGGSYSYEQYF. The chain has TRBV9 and TRBJ2-7; TRBD2 matches at 7 bases. Germline V lookup: CDR1 SGDLS, CDR2 YYNGEE. V dropped 4 bases and J dropped 0; count of bases not matched to a gene: 7. The CDR3 covers 15 residues. Combining the CDR3 with reference TRBV9 and TRBJ2-7 gives the whole variable domain DSGVTQTPKHLITATGQRVTLRCSPRSGDLSVYWYQQSLDQGLQFLIQYYNGEERAKGNILERFSAQQFPDLHSELNLSSLELGDSALYFCASSPGGSYSYEQYFGPGTRLTVT.

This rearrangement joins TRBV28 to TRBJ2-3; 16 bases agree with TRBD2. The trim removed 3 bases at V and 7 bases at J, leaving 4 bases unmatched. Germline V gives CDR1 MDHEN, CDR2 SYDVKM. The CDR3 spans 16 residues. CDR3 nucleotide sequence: TGTGCCAGCAGTTTGGGGGGACTAGCGGGGGGGAATACGCAGTATTTT. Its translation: CASSLGGLAGGNTQYF.

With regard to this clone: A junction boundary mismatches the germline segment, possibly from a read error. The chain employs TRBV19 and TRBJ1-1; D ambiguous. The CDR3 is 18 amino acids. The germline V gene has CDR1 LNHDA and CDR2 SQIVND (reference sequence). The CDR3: CASSINAGEKWQNPEAFF. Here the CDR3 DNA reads TGTGCCAGTAGTATAAATGCGGGTGAAAAGTGGCAGAACCCTGAAGCTTTCTTT.

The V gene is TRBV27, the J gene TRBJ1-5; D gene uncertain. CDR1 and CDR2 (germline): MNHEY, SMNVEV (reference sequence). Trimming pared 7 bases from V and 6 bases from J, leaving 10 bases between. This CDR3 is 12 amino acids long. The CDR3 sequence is CASTGQGQPQHF. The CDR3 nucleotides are TGTGCCAGCACAGGCCAAGGTCAGCCCCAGCATTTT.

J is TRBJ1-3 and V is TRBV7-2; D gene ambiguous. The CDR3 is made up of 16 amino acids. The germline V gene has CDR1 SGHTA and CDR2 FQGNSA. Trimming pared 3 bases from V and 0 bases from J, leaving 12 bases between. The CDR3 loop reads CASSLMGRLSGNTIYF. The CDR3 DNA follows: TGTGCCAGCAGCTTGATGGGCAGGCTCTCTGGAAACACCATATATTTT.

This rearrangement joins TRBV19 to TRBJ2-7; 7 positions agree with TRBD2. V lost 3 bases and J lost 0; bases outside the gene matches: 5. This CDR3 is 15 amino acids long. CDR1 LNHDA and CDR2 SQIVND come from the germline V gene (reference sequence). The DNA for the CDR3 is TGTGCCAGTAGTATCTGGCGGGGGTCCTCCTACGAGCAGTACTTC. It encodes CASSIWRGSSYEQYF.

This chain's CDR3 is CAINGGGSNNEQFF. The DNA of the CDR3 is TGTGCCATCAATGGCGGGGGGTCCAACAATGAGCAGTTCTTC. The rearrangement uses TRBV10-3 and TRBJ2-1, with TRBD2 matching over 8 bases. Germline loops: CDR1 ENHRY, CDR2 SYGVKD. The CDR3 runs to 14 residues. Trimming cost V 7 bases and J 5 bases; bases outside gene matches: 7.

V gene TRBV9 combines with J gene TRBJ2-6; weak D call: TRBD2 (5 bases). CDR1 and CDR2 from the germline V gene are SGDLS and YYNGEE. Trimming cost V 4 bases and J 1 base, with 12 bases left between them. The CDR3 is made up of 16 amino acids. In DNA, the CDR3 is TGTGCCAGCAGCCCTAGACGGGGTTCTGGGGCCAACGTCCTGACTTTC. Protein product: CASSPRRGSGANVLTF.

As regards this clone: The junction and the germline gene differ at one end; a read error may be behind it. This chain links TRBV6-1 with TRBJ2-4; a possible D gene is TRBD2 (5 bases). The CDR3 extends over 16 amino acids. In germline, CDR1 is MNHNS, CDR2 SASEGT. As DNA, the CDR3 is TGTGCCAGCAGTGAGGGAGCAGGCTTAGCCAAAAACAGTCAGTACTTC. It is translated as CASSEGAGLAKNSQYF.

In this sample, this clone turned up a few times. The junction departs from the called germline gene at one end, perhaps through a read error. CDR3 in amino acids: CASSPSLTVSF. CDR3 nucleotides: TGTGCCAGCAGCCCTTCCCTGACAGTATCCTTT. The chain joins TRBV7-2 to TRBJ1-1, with D possibly matching TRBD1 (5 bases). This CDR3 comprises 11 residues. Germline values: CDR1 SGHTA, CDR2 FQGNSA.

The CDR3 loop reads CASRQDTEAFF. The CDR3 nucleotides are TGTGCCAGCAGACAAGACACTGAAGCTTTCTTT. The chain carries TRBV11-3 and TRBJ1-1; D uncertain. V was trimmed by 6 bases and J by 3 bases, leaving 5 bases between them. CDR3 length equals 11 residues. From germline, CDR1 is SGHNT and CDR2 YENEEA.

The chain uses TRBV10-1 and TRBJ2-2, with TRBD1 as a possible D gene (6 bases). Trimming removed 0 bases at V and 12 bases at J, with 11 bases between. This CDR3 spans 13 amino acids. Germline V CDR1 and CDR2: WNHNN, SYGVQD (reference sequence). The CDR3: CASSESTGLQLFF. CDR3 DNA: TGCGCCAGCAGTGAGTCCACAGGGTTGCAGCTGTTTTTT.

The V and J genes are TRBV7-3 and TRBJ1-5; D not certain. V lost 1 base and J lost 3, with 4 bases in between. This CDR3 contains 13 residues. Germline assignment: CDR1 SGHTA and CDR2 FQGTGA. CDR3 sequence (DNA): TGTGCCAGCAGCTTAAACAACAATCAGCCCCAGCATTTT. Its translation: CASSLNNNQPQHF.

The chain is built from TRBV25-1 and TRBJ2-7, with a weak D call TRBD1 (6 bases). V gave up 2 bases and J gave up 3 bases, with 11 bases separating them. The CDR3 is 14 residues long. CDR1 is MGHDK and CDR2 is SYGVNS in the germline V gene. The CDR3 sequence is CASSEGRGYYEQYF. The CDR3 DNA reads TGTGCCAGCAGTGAAGGCAGGGGATACTACGAGCAGTACTTC.

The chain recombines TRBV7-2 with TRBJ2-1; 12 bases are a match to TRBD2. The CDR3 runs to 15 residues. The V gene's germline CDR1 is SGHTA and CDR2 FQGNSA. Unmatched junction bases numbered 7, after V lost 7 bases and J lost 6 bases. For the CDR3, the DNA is TGTGCCAGCACTACACTAGCGGGGGGAGTCAATGAGCAGTTCTTC. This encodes CASTTLAGGVNEQFF.

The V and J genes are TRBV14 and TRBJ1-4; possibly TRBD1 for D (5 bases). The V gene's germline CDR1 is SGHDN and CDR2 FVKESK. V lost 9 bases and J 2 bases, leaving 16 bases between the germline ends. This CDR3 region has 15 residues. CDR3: CARPIPGRTNEKLFF. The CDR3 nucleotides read TGTGCCAGGCCTATCCCAGGGAGGACTAATGAAAAACTGTTTTTT.

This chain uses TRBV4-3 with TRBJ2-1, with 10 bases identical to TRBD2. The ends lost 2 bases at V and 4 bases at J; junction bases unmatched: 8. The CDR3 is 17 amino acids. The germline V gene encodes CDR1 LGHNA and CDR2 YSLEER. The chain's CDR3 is CASSQIWTSGEYNEQFF. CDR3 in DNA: TGCGCCAGCAGCCAAATTTGGACTAGCGGAGAATACAATGAGCAGTTCTTC.

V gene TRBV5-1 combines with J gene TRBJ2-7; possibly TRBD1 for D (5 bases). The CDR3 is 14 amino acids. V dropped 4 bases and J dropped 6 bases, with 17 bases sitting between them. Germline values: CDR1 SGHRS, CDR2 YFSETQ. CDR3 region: CASSAQGSLGEQYF. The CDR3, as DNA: TGCGCCAGCAGCGCCCAGGGTTCACTCGGCGAGCAGTACTTC.